The present TCR beta chain was sequenced within a study of CD8+ T cells in alopecia areata. TCR sequencing used cDNA made by reverse transcription of extracted RNA. Generated by immunoSEQ multiplex PCR, the TCRdb table keeps only in-frame clones and is missing some. The sample carries about 140,000 clones, 40% to 65% recorded once. The CDR3 is 15 residues long. Germline CDR1 SQVTM, CDR2 ANQGSEA. Trimming removed 3 bases at V and 2 bases at J, with 17 bases between. In the case of this clone: Its antigen is still unknown.

Peripheral blood, together with lesional scalp punch biopsies, was collected from alopecia areata patients. Researchers picked out CD4+ and CD8+ T cells from PBMCs by sorting. Whole-study results and caveats: Scalp repertoires also include resident alphabeta T cells from normal skin.

The V gene is TRBV29-1, the J gene TRBJ2-7; D is perhaps TRBD1 or TRBD2 (6 bases each). The TCR was taken from a human donor with alopecia areata. The source material was CD4+ T cells sorted from blood, sampled at week 0. CDR3 residues: CSVELQGRLPYEQYF. The CDR3 DNA sequence: TGCAGCGTTGAGTTGCAGGGGAGGTTACCCTACGAGCAGTACTTC.